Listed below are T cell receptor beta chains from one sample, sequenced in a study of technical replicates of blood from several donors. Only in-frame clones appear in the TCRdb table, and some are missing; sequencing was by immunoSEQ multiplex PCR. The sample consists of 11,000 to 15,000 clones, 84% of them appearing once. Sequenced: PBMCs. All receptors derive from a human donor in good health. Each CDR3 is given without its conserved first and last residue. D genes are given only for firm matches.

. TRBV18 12 ASSHVGGSYEQY
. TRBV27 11 ASSLFGRGTQY
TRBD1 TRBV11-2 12 ASSSGQGGNTIY
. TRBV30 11 AWSGGLNYEQY
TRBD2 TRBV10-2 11 ASRLAGVYEQY
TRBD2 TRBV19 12 ASTGLAGANEQF
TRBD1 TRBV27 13 ASSFAGGVNTEAF
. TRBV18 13 ASSPIGSSDTEAF
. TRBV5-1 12 ASSLATAGNTIY
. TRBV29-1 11 SALASLSTEAF
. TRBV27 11 ASSFGGGGEAF
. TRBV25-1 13 ASSAAGPPGSEQF
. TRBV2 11 ASRAPYNQPQH
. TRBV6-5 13 ASRARGPDTGELF
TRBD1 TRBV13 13 ASSSEDRLNYGYT
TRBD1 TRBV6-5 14 ASSYSPTGTNEKLF
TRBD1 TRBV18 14 ASSLPSTGKSSPLH
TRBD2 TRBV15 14 ATSRTTGGLANEQF
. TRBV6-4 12 ASSDSQATGELF
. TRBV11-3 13 ASSFGGDNTGELF
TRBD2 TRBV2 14 ASSEISLAGSDTQY
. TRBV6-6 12 ASRHDIDNQPQH
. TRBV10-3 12 AISVQGSGDTQY
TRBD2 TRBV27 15 ASRGLAGPRLYNEQF
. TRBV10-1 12 ASSLNLQGDTQY
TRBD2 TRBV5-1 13 ASSLEPSGYYEQY
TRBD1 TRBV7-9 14 ASSSSVGTGGSPLH
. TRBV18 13 ASSSYTGEKETQY
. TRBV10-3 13 AISEPRFSYNEQF
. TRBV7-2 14 ASSRTGQTFAGELF
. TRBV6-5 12 ASSYNGGTGELF
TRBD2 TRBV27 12 APKAGGPGETQY
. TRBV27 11 ASSSPGEGEQY
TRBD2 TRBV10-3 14 AISGGAGRGTGELF
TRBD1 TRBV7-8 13 ASSLDGTANQPQH
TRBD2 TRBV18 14 ASSPRAGAQAAEQY
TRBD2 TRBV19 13 ASSPAGGGIYEQY
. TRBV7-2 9 ASSQRQTQY
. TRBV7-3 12 ASSLSGTAGGQF
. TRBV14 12 ASSQEWRGNEQF
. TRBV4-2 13 ASSQDVVAARELF
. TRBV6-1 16 ASSERERSSYGANVLT
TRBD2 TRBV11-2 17 ASSTGGLAGGPDTGELF
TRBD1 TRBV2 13 ASSAGTAYQETQY
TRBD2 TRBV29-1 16 SVERGLAGDIGTDTQY
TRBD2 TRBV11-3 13 ASSALAGGNNEQF
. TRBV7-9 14 ASSLLGLQAPYEQF
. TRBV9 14 ASSVAFAGAGDTQY
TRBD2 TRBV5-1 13 ASSLSGLGSDTQY
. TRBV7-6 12 ASSLGRDNEKLF
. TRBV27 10 ASRGIGYEQY
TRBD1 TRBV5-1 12 ASSLGQGVNEQY
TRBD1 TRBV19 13 ASAPGTGGNQPQH
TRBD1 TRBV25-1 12 ASSQDRGNTEAF
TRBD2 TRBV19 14 ASSTPRTSGSNEQF
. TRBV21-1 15 ASSKVIGTGGNQPQH
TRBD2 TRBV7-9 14 ASSLGILAGYNEQF
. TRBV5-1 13 ASSLVAHRTDTQY
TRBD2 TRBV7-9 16 ASSLPHRLAGKGNEQF